A single sample gave rise to the 13 T cell receptor beta chains below, sequenced in a study of T cell repertoires in cytomegalovirus infection. TCRdb reprocessed the reads with MiXCR, giving one entry per CDR3 protein. The sample yields 300,000 to 400,000 distinct CDR3 sequences, 9.5% seen once. Sequencing used PBMCs. These receptors all stem from a human donor in good health (CMV status not recorded). Some clones in this sample may be carry-over from other donors' samples.

The V call is TRBV5-3, the J call TRBJ2-1, with 11 bases lining up with TRBD2. TRBV5-3 is classed as an ORF, of uncertain function. V was clipped by 8 bases and J by 6 bases; unmatched bases: 10. The CDR3 spans 15 residues. Here the CDR3 DNA reads TGTGCCAGCCGCTTGGGGACTAGCGGCATCAATGAGCAGTTCTTC. It codes for CASRLGTSGINEQFF.

This clonotype showed up many times. The CDR3 nucleotides are TGCGCCAGCAGCCCCGGGGGTAATGAAAAACTGTTTTTT. As protein: CASSPGGNEKLFF. This chain connects TRBV4-1 to TRBJ1-4; D may be TRBD1 (5 bases). CDR3 size: 13 residues. The V end was cut by 4 bases, the J end by 4 bases, with 7 bases between. From germline, CDR1 is MGHRA and CDR2 YSYEKL.

A few counts support this clonotype. The V call is TRBV12-3 or TRBV12-4, the J call TRBJ2-2; 8 bases match TRBD1. J gave up 7 bases and V 9 bases, and 10 bases lay outside the gene matches. CDR3 length: 14 amino acids. Written as DNA, the CDR3 is TGTGCCAGTACCCGGACAGGGAGTCGCGGGGAGCTGTTTTTT. This sequence encodes CASTRTGSRGELFF.

This clonotype has a handful of counts. J is TRBJ2-1 and V is TRBV20-1, with TRBD2 matching 11 bases. The CDR3 has 14 residues. Germline V gene sequence: CDR1 DFQATT, CDR2 SNEGSKA (reference sequence). J lost 8 bases, V lost 6 bases, and 9 bases had no gene match. This CDR3 is CSALHTSGSHEQFF. Here the CDR3 DNA reads TGCAGTGCCCTCCATACTAGCGGGAGTCATGAGCAGTTCTTC.

This clonotype was seen ten or more times. V and J are TRBV7-2 and TRBJ2-2; unclear D gene. This CDR3 spans 16 amino acids. The V end was cut by 1 base, the J end by 1 base, with 10 bases between. Looked up from germline, CDR1 is SGHTA and CDR2 is FQGNSA. The CDR3 DNA follows: TGTGCCAGCAGCTTAGATCGTGGGCGGAACACCGGGGAGCTGTTTTTT. Encoded protein: CASSLDRGRNTGELFF.

A few counts support this clonotype. The chain carries TRBV6-6 and TRBJ1-5; D gene uncertain. V was pared by 5 bases and J by 9 bases, with 11 bases between. In germline, CDR1 is MNHNY, CDR2 SVGAGI (reference sequence). The CDR3 is 12 amino acids. The CDR3 sequence is CASSAADGPQHF. The CDR3 nucleotides read TGTGCCAGCAGTGCCGCGGACGGGCCCCAGCATTTT.

This clonotype occurred many times. The chain carries TRBV12-3 or TRBV12-4 and TRBJ1-2; D not resolved. V lost 5 bases and J lost 4, with 11 bases in between. The CDR3 spans 13 residues. CDR3 sequence reads: CASSERESYGYTF. CDR3 DNA sequence: TGTGCCAGCAGTGAAAGGGAGAGCTATGGCTACACCTTC.

This clonotype was detected a few times. The gene calls are TRBV6-1 and TRBJ2-1, with a weak D call TRBD2 (6 bases). This CDR3 has 17 amino acids. Germline-derived CDR1 and CDR2 are MNHNS and SASEGT. The germline V and J ends were trimmed by 0 bases and 9 bases, with 21 bases remaining between them. CDR3 region: CASSEARGWRDEAEQFF. Here the CDR3 DNA reads TGTGCCAGCAGTGAAGCGCGGGGATGGAGGGACGAAGCTGAGCAGTTCTTC.

The chain links TRBV29-1 to TRBJ2-1; TRBD2 agrees at 15 bases. CDR3 size: 15 residues. Germline V gives CDR1 SQVTM, CDR2 ANQGSEA. V lost 6 bases to trimming and J lost 7 bases; unmatched junction nucleotides: 7. The CDR3 region is CSVPRTSGRANEQFF. In DNA form, the CDR3 reads TGCAGCGTCCCTCGGACTAGCGGGAGGGCAAATGAGCAGTTCTTC.

This clonotype was seen a handful of times. The chain is built from TRBV30 and TRBJ1-2, with D possibly matching TRBD1 (5 bases). V lost 2 bases, J lost 8 bases, and 15 bases lay in between. Germline CDR1 and CDR2: GTSNPN and SVGIG (reference sequence). The CDR3 extends over 13 amino acids. The CDR3 region is CAWSPGHGEGYTF. The CDR3 region has the DNA TGTGCCTGGAGTCCAGGGCATGGCGAAGGCTACACCTTC.

V usage is TRBV28 and J usage is TRBJ2-4; D not resolved. Between the trimmed V and J ends, which lost 5 bases and 0 bases, there was a span of 20 bases. Germline assignment: CDR1 MDHEN and CDR2 SYDVKM. The CDR3 loop spans 18 amino acids. The CDR3, as DNA: TGTGCCAGCAGTAAAGGTGTTGCGGTGACATTAGCCAAAAACATTCAGTACTTC. Its translation is CASSKGVAVTLAKNIQYF.

This clonotype was detected many times. The chain carries TRBV9 and TRBJ1-2; D ambiguous. The V and J ends lost 0 bases and 4 bases respectively, with 13 bases between them. The CDR3 is 15 amino acids. From germline, CDR1 is SGDLS and CDR2 YYNGEE. The CDR3 DNA is TGTGCCAGCAGCGTAGAATGGGATTCTAGCTATGGCTACACCTTC. It encodes CASSVEWDSSYGYTF. Full variable domain (missing parts from reference TRBV9 and TRBJ1-2): DSGVTQTPKHLITATGQRVTLRCSPRSGDLSVYWYQQSLDQGLQFLIQYYNGEERAKGNILERFSAQQFPDLHSELNLSSLELGDSALYFCASSVEWDSSYGYTFGSGTRLTVV.

The rearrangement joins TRBV11-2 to TRBJ2-1; 10 bases map to TRBD2. V was pared by 6 bases and J by 6 bases, with 8 bases of the junction left unmatched. Per germline, CDR1 SGHAT and CDR2 FQNNGV. This CDR3 spans 15 amino acids. CDR3 residues: CASRILAGRGNEQFF. In DNA, the CDR3 is TGTGCCAGCAGAATACTAGCGGGGCGGGGCAATGAGCAGTTCTTC.